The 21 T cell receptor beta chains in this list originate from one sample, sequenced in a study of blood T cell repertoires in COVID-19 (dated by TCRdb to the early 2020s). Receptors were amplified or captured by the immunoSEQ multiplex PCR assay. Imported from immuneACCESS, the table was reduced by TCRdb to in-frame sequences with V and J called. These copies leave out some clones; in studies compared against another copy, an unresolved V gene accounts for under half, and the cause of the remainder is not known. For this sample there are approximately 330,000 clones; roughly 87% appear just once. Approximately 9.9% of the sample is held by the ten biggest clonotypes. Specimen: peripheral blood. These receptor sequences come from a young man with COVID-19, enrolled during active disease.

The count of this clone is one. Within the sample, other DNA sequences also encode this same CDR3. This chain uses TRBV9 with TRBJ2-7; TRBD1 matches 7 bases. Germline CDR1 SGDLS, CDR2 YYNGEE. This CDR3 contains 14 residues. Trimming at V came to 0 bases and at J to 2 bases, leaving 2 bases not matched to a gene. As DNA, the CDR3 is TGTGCCAGCAGCGTAGGCCAGGGGGCCTACGAGCAGTACTTC. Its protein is CASSVGQGAYEQYF.

CDR3 in DNA: TGTGCCAGCAGTTACTCGACTCGGACAGGGGGAGGTTACGTCTATGGCTACACCTTC. This translates into CASSYSTRTGGGYVYGYTF. V and J are TRBV6-2 or TRBV6-3 and TRBJ1-2; 10 nucleotides agree with TRBD1. There are 19 residues in the CDR3. V was pared by 0 bases and J by 4 bases, with 14 bases of the junction left unmatched. Germline lookup yields CDR1 MNHEY and CDR2 SVGEGT.

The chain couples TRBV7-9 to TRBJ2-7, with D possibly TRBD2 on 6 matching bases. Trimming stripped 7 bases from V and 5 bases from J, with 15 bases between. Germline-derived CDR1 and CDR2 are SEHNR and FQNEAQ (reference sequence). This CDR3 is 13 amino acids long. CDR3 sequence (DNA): TGTGCCAGCACCCTGGAGGGGATCCACGAGCAGTACTTC. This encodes CASTLEGIHEQYF.

In nucleotides, the CDR3 is TGCGCCAGCAGCCAAACGGTACCGGCAGGGGACATGAACACTGAAGCTTTCTTT. Its translation: CASSQTVPAGDMNTEAFF. The chain has TRBV4-1 and TRBJ1-1; maybe TRBD1 (6 bases). The CDR3 loop spans 18 amino acids. The germline V gene has CDR1 MGHRA and CDR2 YSYEKL. Trimming took 2 bases from V and 0 from J, leaving 19 bases between them.

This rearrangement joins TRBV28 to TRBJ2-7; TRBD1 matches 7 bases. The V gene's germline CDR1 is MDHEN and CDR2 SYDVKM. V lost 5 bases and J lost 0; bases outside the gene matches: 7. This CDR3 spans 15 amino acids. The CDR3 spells CASSPVDRDSYEQYF. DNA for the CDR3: TGTGCCAGCAGTCCCGTAGACAGGGACTCCTACGAGCAGTACTTC. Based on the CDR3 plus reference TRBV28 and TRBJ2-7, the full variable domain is DVKVTQSSRYLVKRTGEKVFLECVQDMDHENMFWYRQDPGLGLRLIYFSYDVKMKEKGDIPEGYSVSREKKERFSLILESASTNQTSMYLCASSPVDRDSYEQYFGPGTRLTVT.

The DNA for the CDR3 is TGCGCCAGCAGCCACCGGACAGGGGGGGTTCGCACTGAAGCTTTCTTT. Translation: CASSHRTGGVRTEAFF. The gene calls are TRBV4-3 and TRBJ1-1, with TRBD1 matching 10 bases. This CDR3 is built from 16 residues. Germline V gene sequence: CDR1 LGHNA, CDR2 YSLEER. V lost 3 bases, J lost 4 bases, and 8 bases stayed unmatched.

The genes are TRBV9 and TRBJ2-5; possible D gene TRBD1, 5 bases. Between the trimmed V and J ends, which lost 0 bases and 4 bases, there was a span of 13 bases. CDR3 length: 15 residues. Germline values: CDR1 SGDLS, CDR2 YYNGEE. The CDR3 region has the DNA TGTGCCAGCAGCGTAGGGGATCCTCAGGGAGAGACCCAGTACTTC. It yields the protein CASSVGDPQGETQYF.

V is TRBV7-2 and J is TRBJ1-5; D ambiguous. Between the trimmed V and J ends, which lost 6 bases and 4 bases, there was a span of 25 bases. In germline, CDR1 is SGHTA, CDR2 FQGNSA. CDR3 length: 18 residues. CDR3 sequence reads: CASSRRTAGSQFNQPQHF. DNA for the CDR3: TGTGCCAGCAGTAGAAGAACAGCGGGCAGCCAATTTAATCAGCCCCAGCATTTT.

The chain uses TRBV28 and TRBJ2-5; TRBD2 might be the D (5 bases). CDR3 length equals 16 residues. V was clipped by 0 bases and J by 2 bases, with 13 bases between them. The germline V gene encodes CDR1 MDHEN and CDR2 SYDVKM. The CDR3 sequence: CASSLWKEGRQETQYF. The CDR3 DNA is TGTGCCAGCAGTTTATGGAAAGAGGGTAGGCAAGAGACCCAGTACTTC.

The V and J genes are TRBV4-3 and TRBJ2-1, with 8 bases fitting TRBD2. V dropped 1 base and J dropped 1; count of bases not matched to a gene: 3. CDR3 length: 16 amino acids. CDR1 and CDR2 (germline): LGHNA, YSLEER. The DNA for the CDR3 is TGCGCCAGCAGCCAAGGGACGGGAGGGTCCTACAATGAGCAGTTCTTC. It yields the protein CASSQGTGGSYNEQFF.

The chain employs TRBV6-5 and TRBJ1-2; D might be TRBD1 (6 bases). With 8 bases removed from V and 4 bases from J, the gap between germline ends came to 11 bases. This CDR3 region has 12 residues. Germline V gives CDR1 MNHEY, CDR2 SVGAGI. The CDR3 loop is CASGGPFYGYTF. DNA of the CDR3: TGTGCCAGCGGGGGCCCGTTCTATGGCTACACCTTC.

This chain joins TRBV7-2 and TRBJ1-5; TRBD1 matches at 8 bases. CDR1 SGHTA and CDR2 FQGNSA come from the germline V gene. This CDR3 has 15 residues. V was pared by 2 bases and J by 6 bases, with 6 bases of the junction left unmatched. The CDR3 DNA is TGTGCCAGCAGCTTACAGACAGGGGCGGTTCAGCCCCAGCATTTT. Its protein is CASSLQTGAVQPQHF.

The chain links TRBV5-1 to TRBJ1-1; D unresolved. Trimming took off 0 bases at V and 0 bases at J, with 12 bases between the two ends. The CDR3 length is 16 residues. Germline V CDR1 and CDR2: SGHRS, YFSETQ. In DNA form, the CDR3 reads TGCGCCAGCAGCTTGGAAGCGGTCTCTCTGAACACTGAAGCTTTCTTT. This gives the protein CASSLEAVSLNTEAFF.

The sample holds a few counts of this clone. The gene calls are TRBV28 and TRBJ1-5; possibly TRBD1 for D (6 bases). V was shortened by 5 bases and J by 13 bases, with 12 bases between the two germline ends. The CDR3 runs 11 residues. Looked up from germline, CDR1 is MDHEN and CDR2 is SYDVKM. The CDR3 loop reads CASSAGVAQHF. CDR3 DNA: TGTGCCAGCAGTGCAGGGGTGGCTCAGCATTTT. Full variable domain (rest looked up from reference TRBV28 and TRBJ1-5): DVKVTQSSRYLVKRTGEKVFLECVQDMDHENMFWYRQDPGLGLRLIYFSYDVKMKEKGDIPEGYSVSREKKERFSLILESASTNQTSMYLCASSAGVAQHFGDGTRLSIL.

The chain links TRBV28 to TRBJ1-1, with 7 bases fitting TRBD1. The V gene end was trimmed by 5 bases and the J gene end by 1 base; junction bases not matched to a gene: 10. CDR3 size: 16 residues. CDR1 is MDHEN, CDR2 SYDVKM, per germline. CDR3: CASSPQWRGQNTEAFF. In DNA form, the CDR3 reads TGTGCCAGCAGTCCCCAGTGGAGGGGGCAGAACACTGAAGCTTTCTTT.

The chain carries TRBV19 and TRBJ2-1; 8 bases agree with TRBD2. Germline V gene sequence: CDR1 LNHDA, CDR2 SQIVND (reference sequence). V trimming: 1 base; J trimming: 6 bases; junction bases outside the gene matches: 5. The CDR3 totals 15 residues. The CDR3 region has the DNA TGTGCCAGTAGTATAGCGTTAGCGGGACGCAATGAGCAGTTCTTC. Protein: CASSIALAGRNEQFF. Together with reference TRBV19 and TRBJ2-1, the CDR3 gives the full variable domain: DGGITQSPKYLFRKEGQNVTLSCEQNLNHDAMYWYRQDPGQGLRLIYYSQIVNDFQKGDIAEGYSVSREKKESFPLTVTSAQKNPTAFYLCASSIALAGRNEQFFGPGTRLTVL.

The CDR3 sequence: CASSYRSSGANVLTF. As DNA, the CDR3 is TGTGCCAGCAGTTACCGGAGCTCTGGGGCCAACGTCCTGACTTTC. This rearrangement joins TRBV6-2 or TRBV6-3 to TRBJ2-6; D call uncertain. V gave up 2 bases and J gave up 0 bases, with 5 bases separating them. This CDR3 region has 15 residues. Germline V lookup: CDR1 MNHEY, CDR2 SVGEGT.

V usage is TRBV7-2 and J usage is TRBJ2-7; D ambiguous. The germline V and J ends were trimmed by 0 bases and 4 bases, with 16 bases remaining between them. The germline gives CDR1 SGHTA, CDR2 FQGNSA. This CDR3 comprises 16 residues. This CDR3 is CASSLAEDVFLYEQYF. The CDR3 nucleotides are TGTGCCAGCAGCTTAGCTGAGGATGTTTTCCTTTACGAGCAGTACTTC.

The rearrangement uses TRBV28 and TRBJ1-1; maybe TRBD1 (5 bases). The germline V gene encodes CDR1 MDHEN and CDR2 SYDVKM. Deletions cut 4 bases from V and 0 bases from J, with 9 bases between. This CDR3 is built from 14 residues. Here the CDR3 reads CASSSGLLNTEAFF. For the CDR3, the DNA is TGTGCCAGCAGTTCGGGACTCTTGAACACTGAAGCTTTCTTT. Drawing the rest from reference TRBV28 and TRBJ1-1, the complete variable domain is DVKVTQSSRYLVKRTGEKVFLECVQDMDHENMFWYRQDPGLGLRLIYFSYDVKMKEKGDIPEGYSVSREKKERFSLILESASTNQTSMYLCASSSGLLNTEAFFGQGTRLTVV.

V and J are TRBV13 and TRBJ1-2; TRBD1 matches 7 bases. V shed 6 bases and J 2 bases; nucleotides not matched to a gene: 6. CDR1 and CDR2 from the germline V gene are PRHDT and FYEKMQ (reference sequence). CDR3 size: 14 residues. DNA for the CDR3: TGTGCCAGCAGAGAGACAGGGAGAAACTATGGCTACACCTTC. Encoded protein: CASRETGRNYGYTF.

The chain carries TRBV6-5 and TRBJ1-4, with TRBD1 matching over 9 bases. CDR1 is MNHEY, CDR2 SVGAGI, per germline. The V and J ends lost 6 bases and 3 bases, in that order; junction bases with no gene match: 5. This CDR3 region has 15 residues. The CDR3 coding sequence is TGTGCCAGCAGGTCACAGGGGGCGGCTAATGAAAAACTGTTTTTT. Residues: CASRSQGAANEKLFF.